These T cell receptor beta chains were read from a single sample in a study of cytomegalovirus exposure and HLA in healthy donors. TCRdb's copy holds only in-frame clones and misses some; the assay was immunoSEQ multiplex PCR. The top ten clones hold approximately 2% of a sample with roughly 260,000 clones, about 83% of them seen once. Sequenced input: PBMCs. The receptors derive from a middle-aged woman in good health and CMV-seropositive. CDR3s include the opening cysteine and the closing phenylalanine or tryptophan. The order of the fields is J gene, V gene, clone size, CDR3 protein. A clone size is listed for some rows: how often the clone was seen (once, few, many), or a class if it is expanded.

TRBJ2-3 TRBV2 . CASTRLATDTQYF
TRBJ2-5 TRBV9 . CASSVEASGEQETQYF
TRBJ2-2 TRBV28 once CASSGTGYTGELFF
TRBJ2-1 TRBV4-3 . CASSQDSGRPNNEQFF
TRBJ1-5 TRBV4-2 . CASSPGTGNGQPQHF
TRBJ1-2 TRBV19 . CASSISPRSTNGYTF
TRBJ1-6 TRBV30 . CAWSVRAGENSPLHF
TRBJ1-1 TRBV5-1 once CASSPRDRGKVIPEAFF
TRBJ1-1 TRBV20-1 . CSAGGETEAFF
TRBJ2-7 TRBV28 . CAGCPGDCDEQYF
TRBJ2-3 TRBV5-1 . CASSVRDSRKTDTQYF
TRBJ2-5 TRBV5-1 once CASSQRLAGKETQYF
TRBJ1-1 TRBV15 . CATSRVRGNTEAFF
TRBJ1-1 TRBV28 . CASSTTPGQGAYTEAFF
TRBJ2-2 TRBV27 . CASSLSILRRDATGELFF
TRBJ2-2 TRBV11-3 few CASSPSGRGETGELFF
TRBJ2-3 TRBV7-9 . CSSSLGRRDSDTQYF
TRBJ2-7 TRBV27 few CASSSPYEQYF
TRBJ1-4 TRBV7-9 . CASSLRAGDRSNEKLFF
TRBJ1-5 TRBV30 . CAWSRGGAGDQPQHF
. TRBV29-1 . CSVALGQGSREQYF
TRBJ2-2 TRBV7-9 . CASSLASAFTGELFF